A single TCR beta chain is shown here with its context. The antigen is not known. This specimen comes from a study of blood T cells in healthy people across ages. Study-wide findings and caveats: A roughly linear fall in TCR beta diversity per million T cells was seen with increasing age. Both naive CD4+ cell counts and diversity were greater in long-lived donors than in aged donors.

A sample-barcoded 5' primer and a J-beta primer mix were used in a second PCR of roughly 6 to 11 cycles. MiXCR was run by TCRdb on the 5' RACE reads, yielding one entry per CDR3 protein. The data hold about 580,000 distinct CDR3 sequences, with roughly 48% observed a single time. Looked up from germline, CDR1 is SGHRS and CDR2 is YFSETQ. V trimming: 3 bases; J trimming: 5 bases; junction bases outside the gene matches: 5. The CDR3 runs to 14 residues. With each sample, at least 6 micrograms of total RNA were extracted. The chain is built from TRBV5-1 and TRBJ1-1, with 9 bases matching TRBD1. The TCR comes from a man aged 80 or over in good health. The sample was blood. DNA of the CDR3: TGCGCCAGCAGCTGGGGACAGGGAGGAACTGAAGCTTTCTTT. Translating it yields CASSWGQGGTEAFF. Full variable domain (missing parts from reference TRBV5-1 and TRBJ1-1): KAGVTQTPRYLIKTRGQQVTLSCSPISGHRSVSWYQQTPGQGLQFLFEYFSETQRNKGNFPGRFSGRQFSNSRSEMNVSTLELGDSALYLCASSWGQGGTEAFFGQGTRLTVV.